This T cell receptor (beta chain) was identified in a study of tumor-infiltrating lymphocytes in primary liver carcinoma. This CDR3 has 15 amino acids. Germline loops: CDR1 MDHEN, CDR2 SYDVKM. V trimming: 7 bases; J trimming: 1 base; junction bases outside the gene matches: 9. Researchers generated TCR beta cDNA from about 530 ng of total RNA, relying on a constant-region primer. Three-round nested multiplex PCR performed with slightly modified ARM-PCR produced the TCR beta libraries. Researchers ran the first two PCR rounds for roughly 10 cycles each with TRBV1-TRBV30 forward primers and a C-beta reverse primer. One entry per CDR3 protein results from TCRdb running MiXCR on the multiplex PCR reads. This sample carries 90,000 to 100,000 distinct CDR3 sequences, approximately 71% of them seen once, and the ten largest clones take 7.5% to 10%. This clonotype was observed a handful of times. A read error is possible here, since a much larger clone lies one base away.

Co-extracted RNA and DNA came from about 19-30 mg of unsorted bulk tissue. Among the patients, all had chronic HBV infection and none had been treated. Each tumor had five separate regions sampled. The sequenced sample was liver tumor tissue from sampling region 5. Subset: tumor region T5, tumor centre. The sequence came from a woman aged 55-75 years with primary liver carcinoma and hepatitis B virus infection. This chain links TRBV28 with TRBJ1-1, with TRBD1 matching over 7 bases. The DNA of the CDR3 is TGTGCCAGCATCCGGGGGGGACAGAGGAACACTGAAGCTTTCTTT. Its protein product is CASIRGGQRNTEAFF. The whole variable domain, filled in from reference TRBV28 and TRBJ1-1, reads DVKVTQSSRYLVKRTGEKVFLECVQDMDHENMFWYRQDPGLGLRLIYFSYDVKMKEKGDIPEGYSVSREKKERFSLILESASTNQTSMYLCASIRGGQRNTEAFFGQGTRLTVV.